This TCR beta chain was captured in a study of blood T cell repertoires in COVID-19. Study context: COVID-19 samples from acute and convalescent phases originated in the United States, Italy and Spain. PBMCs, B-cell-depleted T cells, or T cells were the source of the cDNA or gDNA that made up the material.

This CDR3 comprises 22 residues. Per the original data handling: Reference gene primer amplification gave nucleated cell count estimates. Method: immunoSEQ multiplex PCR; TCRdb's copy keeps in-frame clones and lacks some. The DNA gave D and trimming, while V, J and clone size come from that table. Among fewer than 80,000 clones listed, about 90% were seen once. The rearrangement uses TRBV1 and TRBJ2-5; the tabulated D call, TRBD2, remains unverified against the DNA. TRBV1 is a pseudogene. The origin of this receptor is a woman between 50 and 59 years old with active or convalescent COVID-19. Sequencing was performed on peripheral blood. CDR3 residues: CTSSQEPITLAGLAGGQETQYF. CDR3 nucleotides: TGCACCAGCAGCCAAGAGCCCATAACTTTAGCCGGACTAGCGGGAGGACAAGAGACCCAGTACTTC.